These 15 T cell receptor beta chains were all obtained from the same sample, sequenced in a study of technical replicates of blood from several donors. TCRdb's copy holds only in-frame clones and misses some; the assay was immunoSEQ multiplex PCR. The data show some 91,000 clones, approximately 96% seen once. The source material was T cells isolated from PBMCs. The receptors here all came from a human donor in good health.

This clone has only one observation. The V gene is TRBV4-1, the J gene TRBJ1-2; D not certain. The CDR3 is 14 amino acids. Trimming removed 3 bases from V and 2 bases from J, with 10 bases in between. Germline loops: CDR1 MGHRA, CDR2 YSYEKL. The CDR3 sequence is CASSHDDTNYGYTF. The CDR3 DNA follows: TGCGCCAGCAGCCATGACGACACAAACTATGGCTACACCTTC.

The rearrangement links TRBV5-1 to TRBJ2-7; TRBD2 might be the D (6 bases). This CDR3 is built from 15 residues. CDR1 is SGHRS, CDR2 YFSETQ, per germline. V shed 7 bases and J shed 3 bases, with 20 bases lying between them. The CDR3 nucleotides read TGCGCCAGCGGACTATCTGGGGGTCGGAGCTACGAGCAGTACTTC. It codes for CASGLSGGRSYEQYF.

The rearrangement joins TRBV4-1 to TRBJ2-5; 8 bases are a match to TRBD2. The CDR3 spans 16 residues. Trimming at V came to 2 bases and at J to 0 bases, leaving 5 bases not matched to a gene. CDR1 and CDR2 (germline): MGHRA, YSYEKL. CDR3 coding DNA: TGCGCCAGCAGCCAACTAGGACTAGCAAACCAAGAGACCCAGTACTTC. Encoded protein: CASSQLGLANQETQYF.

This clone was seen a single time. The chain combines TRBV2 with TRBJ2-3; the D is unclear. Germline V gene data show CDR1 as SNHLY and CDR2 as FYNNEI. The CDR3 is made up of 14 amino acids. The V end was cut by 7 bases, the J end by 1 base, with 12 bases between. The CDR3 region has the DNA TGTGCCAGCATCTCCAACACGCGCACAGATACGCAGTATTTT. Translated: CASISNTRTDTQYF.

The chain links TRBV6-5 to TRBJ2-5; D perhaps matches TRBD2 (6 bases). V was pared by 0 bases and J by 5 bases, with 13 bases between. This CDR3 has 15 residues. Germline values: CDR1 MNHEY, CDR2 SVGAGI. Here the CDR3 DNA reads TGTGCCAGCAGTTACTCCCCTGGGCGGGGCGAGACCCAGTACTTC. Translated, it gives CASSYSPGRGETQYF.

The chain uses TRBV28 and TRBJ1-2; possibly TRBD1 for D (6 bases). Germline values: CDR1 MDHEN, CDR2 SYDVKM. The V end was cut by 4 bases, the J end by 6 bases, with 15 bases between. The CDR3 covers 14 residues. The CDR3, as DNA: TGTGCCAGCAGTTACCTTGGGGGGGGCGATGGCTACACCTTC. Its protein is CASSYLGGGDGYTF.

V usage is TRBV6-1 and J usage is TRBJ2-2, with 7 bases aligning to TRBD2. This CDR3 spans 16 amino acids. Germline V lookup: CDR1 MNHNS, CDR2 SASEGT. V gave up 4 bases and J gave up 0 bases; unmatched junction bases: 5. This CDR3 reads CASSVLADANTGELFF. CDR3 nucleotides: TGTGCCAGCAGTGTTCTAGCGGACGCGAACACCGGGGAGCTGTTTTTT.

J is TRBJ2-1 and V is TRBV5-1, with a weak D call TRBD2 (7 bases). CDR3 length: 14 amino acids. Germline V gene lookup returns CDR1 SGHRS and CDR2 YFSETQ. The V gene lost 3 bases and the J gene lost 3 bases, with 10 bases spanning the gap. The CDR3 is CASSWGGGYNEQFF. The CDR3 coding sequence is TGCGCCAGCAGCTGGGGGGGCGGCTACAATGAGCAGTTCTTC.

J is TRBJ2-7 and V is TRBV19; 8 bases line up with TRBD1. Germline V gene lookup returns CDR1 LNHDA and CDR2 SQIVND (reference sequence). The CDR3 length is 15 residues. The ends lost 6 bases at V and 0 bases at J; junction bases unmatched: 7. CDR3 in amino acids: CASSAPGTGSYEQYF. In nucleotides, the CDR3 is TGTGCCAGTAGCGCTCCCGGGACAGGCTCCTACGAGCAGTACTTC.

This rearrangement joins TRBV19 to TRBJ2-3; D possibly corresponds to TRBD2 (5 bases). CDR1 is LNHDA, CDR2 SQIVND, per germline (reference sequence). CDR3 length equals 15 residues. Trimming removed 5 bases at V and 2 bases at J, with 14 bases between. Here the CDR3 DNA reads TGTGCCAGTAGTCGTTTAGCGATTGACACAGATACGCAGTATTTT. Protein sequence: CASSRLAIDTDTQYF.

Regarding this clone: Other DNA sequences in the sample encode the same CDR3. The chain couples TRBV9 to TRBJ2-7; 11 bases are a match to TRBD1. Germline-derived CDR1 and CDR2 are SGDLS and YYNGEE. CDR3 size: 14 residues. V gave up 2 bases and J gave up 2 bases; unmatched junction bases: 0. The CDR3 nucleotides are TGTGCCAGCAGCGTGGGACAGGGGGCCTACGAGCAGTACTTC. It codes for CASSVGQGAYEQYF.

This rearrangement joins TRBV11-1 to TRBJ2-7, with 10 bases lining up with TRBD1. Germline V CDR1 and CDR2: SGHAT, FQDESV (reference sequence). The J segment lost 3 bases and the V segment lost 5 bases, leaving 7 bases of the junction unmatched. CDR3 size: 15 residues. CDR3 region: CASSLWTGGIYEQYF. The DNA of the CDR3 is TGTGCCAGCAGCCTCTGGACAGGGGGTATCTACGAGCAGTACTTC.

The sample holds a few counts of this clone. The chain is built from TRBV19 and TRBJ1-5; a possible D gene is TRBD1 (5 bases). The CDR3 sequence is 15 residues long. Germline CDR1 is LNHDA and CDR2 is SQIVND (reference sequence). The germline V and J ends were trimmed by 2 bases and 4 bases, with 12 bases remaining between them. The CDR3 coding sequence is TGTGCCAGTAGTATAAACGGGGGAGTGAATCAGCCCCAGCATTTT. Residues: CASSINGGVNQPQHF.

The J gene is TRBJ1-1, the V gene TRBV28, with D possibly TRBD1 on 5 matching bases. Trimming pared 6 bases from V and 1 base from J, leaving 9 bases between. In germline, CDR1 is MDHEN, CDR2 SYDVKM. CDR3 length equals 13 residues. The CDR3 spells CASRLTGNTEAFF. CDR3 DNA sequence: TGTGCCAGCAGACTAACAGGGAACACTGAAGCTTTCTTT.

This chain joins TRBV28 and TRBJ2-7; 10 nucleotides match TRBD1. The germline CDR1 and CDR2 sequences are MDHEN and SYDVKM. Trimming took 2 bases from V and 5 from J; bases not matched to a gene: 6. The CDR3 loop spans 15 amino acids. In nucleotides, the CDR3 is TGTGCCAGCAGTTTAGGAGGGACAGGGGACCACGAGCAGTACTTC. Amino acid sequence: CASSLGGTGDHEQYF.